This TCR beta chain was captured in a study of early T cells in non-severe SARS-CoV-2 infection. Whole-study context: Sequenced material consisted of bulk RNA (from unsorted whole blood), and chains were unpaired. Study-level points and caveats: VDJdb matches were skewed toward anti-spike CD8 T cell responses.

In this sample, this clonotype turned up many times. Its antigen is unidentified. Per the germline V gene, CDR1 is GTSNPN and CDR2 is SVGIG (reference sequence). The CDR3 has 13 amino acids. Trimming cost V 0 bases and J 4 bases, with 7 bases left between them. Each cDNA molecule carried a unique molecular identifier. TCRdb itself ran the 5' RACE reads through MiXCR, one entry per CDR3 protein. The table shows 35,000 to 45,000 distinct CDR3 sequences, with roughly 6.8% occurring only once. The origin of this receptor is an adult who was a healthcare worker with PCR-confirmed SARS-CoV-2 infection or an uninfected control (not recorded which). The source material was whole blood, sampled at baseline. The rearrangement links TRBV30 to TRBJ2-1, with D uncertain. The CDR3 nucleotides read TGTGCCTGGAGTGTACTCCTTTACAATGAGCAGTTCTTC. This translates into CAWSVLLYNEQFF.